The source of this TCR beta chain is a study of blood T cell repertoires in COVID-19. In the study overall: From the United States, Italy and Spain came samples of acute and convalescent COVID-19. The cDNA or gDNA used as material had been derived from T cells, B-cell-depleted T cells, or PBMCs.

CDR3 length: 16 amino acids. Germline assignment: CDR1 SGDLS and CDR2 YYNGEE. Unmatched junction bases numbered 11, after V lost 4 bases and J lost 2 bases. Cohort placement rested on clinical history that participants reported themselves. Per the original methods: Reference gene primer amplification in the assay estimated nucleated cell counts. Assay used: immunoSEQ multiplex PCR; TCRdb lists only in-frame clones, some missing. The V and J calls and clone size are taken from that table; D and trimming were inferred from the DNA. The sample consists of around 200,000 clones, roughly nine tenths of them appearing once.

The source material was PBMCs or T cells enriched from blood (not recorded which). This receptor was taken from a woman aged 40 to 49 with acute COVID-19. This chain joins TRBV9 and TRBJ1-2, with 7 bases lining up with TRBD1. CDR3 in amino acids: CASSSRDSYQNYGYTF. The DNA for the CDR3 is TGTGCCAGCAGCTCCCGGGACAGTTATCAGAACTATGGCTACACCTTC.